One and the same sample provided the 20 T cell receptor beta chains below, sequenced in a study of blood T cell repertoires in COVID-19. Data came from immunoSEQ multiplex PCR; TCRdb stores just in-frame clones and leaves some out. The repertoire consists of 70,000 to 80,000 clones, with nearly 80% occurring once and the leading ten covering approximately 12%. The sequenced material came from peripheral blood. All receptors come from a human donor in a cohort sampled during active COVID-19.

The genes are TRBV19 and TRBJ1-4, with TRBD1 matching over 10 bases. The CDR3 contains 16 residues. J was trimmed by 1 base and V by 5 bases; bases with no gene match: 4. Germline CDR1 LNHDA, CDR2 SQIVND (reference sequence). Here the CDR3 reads CASSSGTGVTNEKLFF. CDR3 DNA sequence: TGTGCCAGTAGTTCCGGGACAGGGGTAACTAATGAAAAACTGTTTTTT.

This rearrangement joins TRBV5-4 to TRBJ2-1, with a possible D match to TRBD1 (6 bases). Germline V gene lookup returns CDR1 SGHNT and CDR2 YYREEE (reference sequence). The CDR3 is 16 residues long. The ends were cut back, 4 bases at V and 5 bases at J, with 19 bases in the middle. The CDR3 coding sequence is TGTGCCAGCAGCCCTGGCGAGGGGGAGCGACACAATGAGCAGTTCTTC. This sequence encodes CASSPGEGERHNEQFF.

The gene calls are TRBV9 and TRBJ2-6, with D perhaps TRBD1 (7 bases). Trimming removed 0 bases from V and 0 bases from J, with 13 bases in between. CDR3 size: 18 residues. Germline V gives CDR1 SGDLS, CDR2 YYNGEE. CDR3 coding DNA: TGTGCCAGCAGCGTAGAAGGAGGGGGCGCCTCTGGGGCCAACGTCCTGACTTTC. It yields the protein CASSVEGGGASGANVLTF.

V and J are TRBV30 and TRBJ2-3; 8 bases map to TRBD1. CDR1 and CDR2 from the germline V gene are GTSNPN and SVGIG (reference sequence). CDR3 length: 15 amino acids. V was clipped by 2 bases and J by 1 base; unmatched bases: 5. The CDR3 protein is CAWSKAGGGTDTQYF. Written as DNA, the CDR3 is TGTGCCTGGAGTAAGGCAGGGGGCGGCACAGATACGCAGTATTTT.

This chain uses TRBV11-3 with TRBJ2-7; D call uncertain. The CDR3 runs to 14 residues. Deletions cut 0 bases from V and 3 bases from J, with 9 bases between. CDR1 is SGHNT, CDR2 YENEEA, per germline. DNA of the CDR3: TGTGCCAGCAGCTTAGAGGCCGCCAGCTACGAGCAGTACGTC. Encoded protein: CASSLEAASYEQYV.

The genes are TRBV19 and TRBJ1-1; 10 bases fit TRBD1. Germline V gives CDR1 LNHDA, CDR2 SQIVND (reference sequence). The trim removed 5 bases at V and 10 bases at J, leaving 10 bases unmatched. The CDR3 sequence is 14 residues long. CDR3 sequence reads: CASSVPGTGVRAFF. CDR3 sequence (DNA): TGTGCCAGTAGTGTTCCCGGGACAGGGGTTCGAGCTTTCTTT.

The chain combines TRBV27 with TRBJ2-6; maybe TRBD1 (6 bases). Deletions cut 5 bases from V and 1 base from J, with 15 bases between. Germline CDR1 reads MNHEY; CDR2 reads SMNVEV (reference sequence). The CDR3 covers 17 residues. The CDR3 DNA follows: TGTGCCAGCAGTCGACAGGCCCCGGGATCTGGGGCCAACGTCCTGACTTTC. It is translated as CASSRQAPGSGANVLTF.

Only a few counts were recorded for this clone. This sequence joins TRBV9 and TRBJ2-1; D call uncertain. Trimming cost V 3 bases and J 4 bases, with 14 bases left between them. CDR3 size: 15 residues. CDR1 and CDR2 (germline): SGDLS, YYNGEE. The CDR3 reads CASSASEIGYNEQFF. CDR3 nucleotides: TGTGCCAGCAGCGCATCGGAGATAGGTTACAATGAGCAGTTCTTC. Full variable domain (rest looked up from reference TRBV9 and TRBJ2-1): DSGVTQTPKHLITATGQRVTLRCSPRSGDLSVYWYQQSLDQGLQFLIQYYNGEERAKGNILERFSAQQFPDLHSELNLSSLELGDSALYFCASSASEIGYNEQFFGPGTRLTVL.

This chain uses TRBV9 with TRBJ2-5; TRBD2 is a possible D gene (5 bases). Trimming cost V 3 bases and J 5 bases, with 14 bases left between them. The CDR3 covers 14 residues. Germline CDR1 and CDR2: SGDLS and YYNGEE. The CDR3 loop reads CASSARGAAETQYF. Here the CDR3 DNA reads TGTGCCAGCAGCGCCCGGGGAGCCGCGGAGACCCAGTACTTC.

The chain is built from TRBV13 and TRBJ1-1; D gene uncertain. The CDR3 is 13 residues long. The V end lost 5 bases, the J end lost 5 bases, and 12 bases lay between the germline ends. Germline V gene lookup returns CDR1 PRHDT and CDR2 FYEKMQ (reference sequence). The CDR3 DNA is TGTGCCAGCAGCCCCCCCCGAGGGACTGAAGCTTTCTTT. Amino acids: CASSPPRGTEAFF.

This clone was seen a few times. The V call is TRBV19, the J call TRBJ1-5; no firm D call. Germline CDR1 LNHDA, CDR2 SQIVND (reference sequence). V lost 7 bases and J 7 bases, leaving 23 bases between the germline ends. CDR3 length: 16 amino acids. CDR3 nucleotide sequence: TGTGCCAGTAACGAGAAGAAGGCTGGCAGGTCCCAGCCCCAGCATTTT. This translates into CASNEKKAGRSQPQHF.

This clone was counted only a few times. CDR3 DNA: TGTGCCAGCAGCTTACTAGCGGGAATAGAAAACATTCAGTACTTC. Its protein is CASSLLAGIENIQYF. The V and J genes are TRBV11-3 and TRBJ2-4; 9 bases match TRBD2. Trimming took 2 bases from V and 5 from J; bases not matched to a gene: 4. Looked up from germline, CDR1 is SGHNT and CDR2 is YENEEA. CDR3 length: 15 residues.

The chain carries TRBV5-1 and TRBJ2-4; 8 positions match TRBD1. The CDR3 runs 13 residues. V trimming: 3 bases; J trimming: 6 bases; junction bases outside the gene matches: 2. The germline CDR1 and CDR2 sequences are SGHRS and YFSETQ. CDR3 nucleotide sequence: TGCGCCAGCAGCTCTGACAGGGGAAACATTCAGTACTTC. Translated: CASSSDRGNIQYF.

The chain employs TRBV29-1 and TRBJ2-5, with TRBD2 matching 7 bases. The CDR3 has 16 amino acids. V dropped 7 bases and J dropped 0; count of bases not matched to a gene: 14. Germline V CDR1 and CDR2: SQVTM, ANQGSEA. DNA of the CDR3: TGCAGCGCTTGGGGGGGGGATTGTTGGTACCAAGAGACCCAGTACTTC. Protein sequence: CSAWGGDCWYQETQYF.

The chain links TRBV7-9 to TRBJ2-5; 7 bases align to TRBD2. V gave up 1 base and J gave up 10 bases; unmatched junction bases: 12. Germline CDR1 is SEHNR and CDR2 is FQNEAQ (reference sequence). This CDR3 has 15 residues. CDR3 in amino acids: CASSLGLGTWGGQYF. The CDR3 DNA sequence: TGTGCCAGCAGCTTAGGCTTGGGAACCTGGGGGGGCCAGTACTTC.

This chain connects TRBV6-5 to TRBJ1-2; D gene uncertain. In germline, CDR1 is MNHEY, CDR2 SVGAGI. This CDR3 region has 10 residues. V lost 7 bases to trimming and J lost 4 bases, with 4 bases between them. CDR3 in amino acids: CASTGYGYTF. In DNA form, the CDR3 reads TGTGCCAGCACGGGCTATGGCTACACCTTC.

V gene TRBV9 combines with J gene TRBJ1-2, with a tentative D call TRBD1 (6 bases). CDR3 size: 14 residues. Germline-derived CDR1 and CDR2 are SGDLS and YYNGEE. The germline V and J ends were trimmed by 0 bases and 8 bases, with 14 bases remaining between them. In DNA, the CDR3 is TGTGCCAGCAGCGTAGGGACGTGGGGACAAGGCTACACCTTC. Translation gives CASSVGTWGQGYTF.

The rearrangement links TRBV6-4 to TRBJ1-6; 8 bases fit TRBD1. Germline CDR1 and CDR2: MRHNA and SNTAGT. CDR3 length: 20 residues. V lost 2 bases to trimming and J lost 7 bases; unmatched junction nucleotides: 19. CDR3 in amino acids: CASSDETGAFPLDRNSPLHF. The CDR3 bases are TGTGCCAGCAGTGACGAGACAGGGGCATTCCCTCTGGACCGAAATTCACCCCTCCACTTT.

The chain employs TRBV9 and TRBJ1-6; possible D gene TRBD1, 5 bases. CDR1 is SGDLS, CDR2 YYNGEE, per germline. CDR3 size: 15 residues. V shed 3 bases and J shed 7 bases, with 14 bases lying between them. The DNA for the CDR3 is TGTGCCAGCAGCGCCGCCCGGGGGGGGAATTCACCCCTCCACTTT. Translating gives CASSAARGGNSPLHF.

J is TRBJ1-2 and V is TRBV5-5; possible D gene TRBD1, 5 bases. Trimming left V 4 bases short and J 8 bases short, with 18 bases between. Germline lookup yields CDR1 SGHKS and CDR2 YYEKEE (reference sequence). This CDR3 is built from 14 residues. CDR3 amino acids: CASSPPQGNGGYTF. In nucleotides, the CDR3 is TGTGCCAGCAGCCCCCCGCAGGGAAATGGAGGCTACACCTTC.